In its sample, the clone carrying this TCR beta chain was seen once. What it recognizes is unknown. The CDR3 length is 15 residues. Per the germline V gene, CDR1 is LGHNA and CDR2 is YNFKEQ. Trimming shortened V by 0 bases and J by 0 bases, and 9 bases separated the two germline ends. These data are taken from a study of T cell responses to AZD1222 COVID-19 vaccine. Overall study findings and caveats: Among those given AZD1222, only six were seropositive at baseline.

Assay used: immunoSEQ multiplex PCR; TCRdb lists only in-frame clones, some missing. The sample consists of about 270,000 clones, approximately 94% of them appearing once. This TCR derives from an adult who received the AZD1222 COVID-19 vaccine. The chain links TRBV4-2 to TRBJ2-7; TRBD2 is a possible D gene (5 bases). Sample: peripheral blood, taken 28 days after the second AZD1222 dose. DNA of the CDR3: TGTGCCAGCAGCCAAGAAGCGGTTAGCTCCTACGAGCAGTACTTC. The encoded protein is CASSQEAVSSYEQYF.